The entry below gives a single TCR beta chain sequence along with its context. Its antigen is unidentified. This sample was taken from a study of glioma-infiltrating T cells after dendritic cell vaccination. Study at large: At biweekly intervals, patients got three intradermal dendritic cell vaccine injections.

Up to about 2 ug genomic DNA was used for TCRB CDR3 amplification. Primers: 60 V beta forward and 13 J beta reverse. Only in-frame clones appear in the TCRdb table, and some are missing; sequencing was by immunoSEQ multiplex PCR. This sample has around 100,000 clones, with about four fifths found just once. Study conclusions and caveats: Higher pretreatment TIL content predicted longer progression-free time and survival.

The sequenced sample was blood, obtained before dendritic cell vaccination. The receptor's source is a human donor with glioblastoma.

The CDR3 sequence: CASGLVLRGLGGTYEQYF. The CDR3 DNA sequence: TGTGCTAGTGGTTTGGTATTAAGAGGACTCGGCGGAACCTACGAGCAGTACTTC. This chain connects TRBV12-5 to TRBJ2-7; the D gene is possibly TRBD2 (5 bases). The germline V gene encodes CDR1 LGHNT and CDR2 FRNRAP. This CDR3 region has 18 residues. Trimming cost V 0 bases and J 2 bases, with 20 bases left between them.